This T cell receptor beta chain came from a study of control samples from healthy donors and cancer patients (dated by TCRdb to 2019 to 2021). As encoded in the germline V gene, CDR1 is SGHRS while CDR2 is YFSETQ. From the cysteine through the phenylalanine, the CDR3 covers 15 amino acids. This entry keeps only the CDR3 DNA: 45 bases, framed from base 1. Trimming removed 4 bases from V and 7 bases from J, leaving 18 bases between the germline ends. Points on this clone: Its antigen is unknown. Base qualities were left out, and no much larger clone turns up one base away.

The library was built by means of the immunoSEQ multiplex PCR assay. Drawn from immuneACCESS, this table holds only the in-frame rearrangements with V and J called that TCRdb kept. Clones are partly lost; checked studies trace under half to an unresolved V gene and leave the rest unexplained. The sample has some 80,000 clones on record, around 92% of them singletons. The ten largest clonotypes hold approximately 5.8% of the sample. The TCR originated in an older woman in good health. The source material was blood. The chain was built from TRBV5-1 and TRBJ2-1, with the D gene possibly TRBD1 or TRBD2, each one fitting 5 bases. For the CDR3, the sequence is CASSLVPRDPNEQFF. The DNA reads TGCGCCAGCAGCCTGGTTCCTAGGGACCCAAATGAGCAGTTCTTC.